This T cell receptor beta chain was retrieved from a study of cytomegalovirus exposure and HLA in healthy donors. Study-level results: With DRB1 most and HLA-C fewest, TCR association rates differed between HLA loci in a later analysis. 164 TCR beta chains were listed as cytomegalovirus-associated. A later analysis showed that HLA-associated TCR beta chains had undergone more clonal expansion than equally common others. V- and J-gene trimming in TCR beta was tied to a missense DCLRE1C variant by an analysis performed later.

A word on this clone: Its antigen is not identified. At one of its ends the junction is not consistent with the germline gene, which may arise from a read error.

CDR1 is KGHSH and CDR2 is LQKENI in the germline V gene. This CDR3 has 14 amino acids. PCR used 60 Vbeta primers and 13 Jbeta primers. Generated by immunoSEQ multiplex PCR, the TCRdb table keeps only in-frame clones and is missing some. The sample lists 100,000 to 150,000 clones, roughly 73% seen once, with around 5% in the top ten. V gene TRBV18 combines with J gene TRBJ2-7, with D perhaps matching TRBD1 (5 bases). The material sequenced was PBMCs. The receptor was derived from a man in his 60s in good health and CMV-seropositive. CDR3 amino acids: CTSSPDRQIYEQYF. In DNA, the CDR3 is TGTACCAGCTCACCCGATCGACAGATCTACGAGCAGTACTTC. The complete variable domain, with remaining parts taken from reference TRBV18 and TRBJ2-7, reads NAGVMQNPRHLVRRRGQEARLRCSPMKGHSHVYWYRQLPEEGLKFMVYLQKENIIDESGMPKERFSAEFPKEGPSILRIQQVVRGDSAAYFCTSSPDRQIYEQYFGPGTRLTVT.